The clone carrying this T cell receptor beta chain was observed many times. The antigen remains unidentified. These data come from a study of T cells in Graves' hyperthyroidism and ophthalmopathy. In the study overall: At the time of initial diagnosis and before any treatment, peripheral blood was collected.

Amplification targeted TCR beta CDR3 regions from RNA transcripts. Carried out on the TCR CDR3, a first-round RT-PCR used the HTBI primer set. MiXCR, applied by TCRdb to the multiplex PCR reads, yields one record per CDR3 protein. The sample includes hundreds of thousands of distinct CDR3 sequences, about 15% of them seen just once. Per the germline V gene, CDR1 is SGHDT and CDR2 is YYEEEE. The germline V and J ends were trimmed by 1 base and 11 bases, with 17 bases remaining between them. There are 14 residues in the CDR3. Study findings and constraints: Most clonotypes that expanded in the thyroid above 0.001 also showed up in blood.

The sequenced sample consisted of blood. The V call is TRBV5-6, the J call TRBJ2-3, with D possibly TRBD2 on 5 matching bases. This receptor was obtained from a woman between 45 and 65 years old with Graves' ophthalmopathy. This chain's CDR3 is CASSLLAGDFRQYF. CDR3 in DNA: TGTGCCAGCAGCTTGCTGGCGGGCGACTTCCGGCAGTATTTT. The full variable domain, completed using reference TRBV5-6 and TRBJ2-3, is DAGVTQSPTHLIKTRGQQVTLRCSPKSGHDTVSWYQQALGQGPQFIFQYYEEEERQRGNFPDRFSGHQFPNYSSELNVNALLLGDSALYLCASSLLAGDFRQYFGPGTRLTVL.